The rows below give T cell receptor beta chains drawn from one sample of a study of cytomegalovirus exposure and HLA in healthy donors. Libraries were prepared by immunoSEQ multiplex PCR; TCRdb keeps only in-frame clonotypes and omits some of them. Of about 130,000 clones in the sample, about 79% are singletons; the top ten hold 3.3%. The sequenced sample was PBMCs. The receptor set was obtained from a woman in her forties or fifties in good health and CMV-seronegative. The CDR3 runs from the conserved cysteine through the conserved F or W. The order of the fields is J gene, D gene, V gene, clone size, CDR3 DNA, CDR3 protein. D genes are given only for firm matches. Size values are once, few and many counts, or a class for expanded clones, and some rows have none.

TRBJ1-1 | TRBD1 | TRBV6-5 | once | TGTGCCAGCACCGACGGGGACAGGGAACCTGAAGCTTTCTTT | CASTDGDREPEAFF
TRBJ1-2 | TRBD1 | TRBV19 | . | TGTGCCAGTAGTGGGGGACAGCCATATGGCTACACCTTC | CASSGGQPYGYTF
TRBJ2-1 | TRBD2 | TRBV19 | . | TGTGCCAGTAGTACCCAAGGTTCCGGACTAGCCTACAATGAGCAGTTCTTC | CASSTQGSGLAYNEQFF
TRBJ1-1 | TRBD1 | TRBV5-1 | . | TGCGCCAGCAGCCTGGGAAGGGGACAGACTAACACTGAAGCTTTCTTT | CASSLGRGQTNTEAFF
TRBJ1-1 | . | TRBV29-1 | . | TGCAGCGTCCTAGACAGCGTACAAAGCAACACTGAAGCTTTCTTT | CSVLDSVQSNTEAFF
TRBJ1-5 | . | TRBV6-5 | . | TGTGCCAGCAGTTACTCGATTGAGGGAGCTCAGCCCCAGCATTTT | CASSYSIEGAQPQHF
TRBJ2-7 | . | TRBV7-3 | . | TGTGCCAGCAGCCAAGCGGGTCGATCCTACGAGCAGTACTTC | CASSQAGRSYEQYF
TRBJ2-7 | . | TRBV7-8 | . | TGTGCCAGCAGCTTCCGCGGGGGCTTAGGATACGAGCAGTACTTC | CASSFRGGLGYEQYF
TRBJ2-1 | TRBD2 | TRBV5-1 | . | TGCGCCAGCAGCCAAGGACTAGCGGGAGGGCCTAATGAGCAGTTCTTC | CASSQGLAGGPNEQFF
TRBJ1-2 | . | TRBV25-1 | . | TGTGCCAGCAGCCCAGCGGGTCAGGAGGTAGTAAGGGGCTACACCTTC | CASSPAGQEVVRGYTF
TRBJ1-3 | . | TRBV5-8 | . | TGTGCCAGCAGCTTTACAGGGCGAGGGGACACCATATATTTT | CASSFTGRGDTIYF
TRBJ1-1 | TRBD1 | TRBV2 | once | TGTGCCAGCAGTGACGGGACAGTGAATGAAGCTTTCTTT | CASSDGTVNEAFF
TRBJ2-7 | . | TRBV7-2 | . | TGTGCCAGCAGCTTACTCCAGCTAAGTGGGGCCGAGCAGTACTTC | CASSLLQLSGAEQYF
TRBJ1-4 | . | TRBV18 | few | TGTGCCAGCTCAGCGCGACAGATGAATGAAAAACTGTTTTTT | CASSARQMNEKLFF
TRBJ2-7 | TRBD1 | TRBV19 | . | TGTGCCAGTAGTATGGGGGACAGGAGCTACGAGCAGTACTTC | CASSMGDRSYEQYF
TRBJ2-1 | TRBD2 | TRBV4-1 | . | TGCGCCAGCAGCCAAGGTGGGGGGACTAGCGGGACGGGTGAGCAGTTCTTC | CASSQGGGTSGTGEQFF
TRBJ1-2 | . | TRBV28 | once | TGTGCCAGCAGTTTAACACAGGGAGTCTACACCTTC | CASSLTQGVYTF
TRBJ2-5 | . | TRBV19 | . | TGTGCCAGTAGTATCGGGGGACAAGAGACCCAGTACTTC | CASSIGGQETQYF
TRBJ2-5 | TRBD1 | TRBV28 | few | TGTGCCAGCAGCGAGCCGGGACAGGGGGCGGCTCGGACCCAGTACTTC | CASSEPGQGAARTQYF
TRBJ2-2 | TRBD1 | TRBV27 | . | TGTGCCAGCAGCTCCGGGACAGGGAAGGGCACCGGGGAGCTGTTTTTT | CASSSGTGKGTGELFF
TRBJ2-5 | . | TRBV2 | . | TGTGCCAGCAGTGCGATCAGGAACCAAGAGACCCAGTACTTC | CASSAIRNQETQYF
TRBJ1-1 | . | TRBV7-8 | . | TGTGCCAGCAGTCTAGCGGGGAACACTGAAGCTTTCTTT | CASSLAGNTEAFF
TRBJ2-7 | TRBD1 | TRBV7-8 | . | TGTGCCAGCAGCTTAGGGGACAGGGGGACTTCCTACGAGCAGTACTTC | CASSLGDRGTSYEQYF
TRBJ2-2 | . | TRBV7-9 | . | TGTGCCAGCAGCGAGTCTCAGGTGAACACCGGGGAGCTGTTTTTT | CASSESQVNTGELFF
TRBJ1-1 | TRBD1 | TRBV27 | . | TGTGCCAGCAGTTTGGCAGGGGGCCTCACTGAAGCTTTCTTT | CASSLAGGLTEAFF
TRBJ2-1 | TRBD2 | TRBV4-2 | . | TGTGCCAGCAGCCAAGATGGGACTAGCGCCTACAATGAGCAGTTCTTC | CASSQDGTSAYNEQFF
TRBJ2-3 | . | TRBV10-3 | once | TGTGCCATCAGTGAGTCCGGTCCCAGCGGGGCAGGGGATTTT | CAISESGPSGAGDF
TRBJ1-5 | . | TRBV7-2 | . | TGTGCCAGCAGCTTAGTGGCAGAGCGTTATAGCAATCAGCCCCAGCATTTT | CASSLVAERYSNQPQHF
TRBJ1-5 | . | TRBV7-9 | few | TGTGCCAGCAGCTATCTAAGCAATCAGCCCCAGCATTTT | CASSYLSNQPQHF
TRBJ1-5 | TRBD1 | TRBV6-1 | . | TGTGCCAGCAGCCGGGACAGTCAAGTTCAGCCCCAGCATTTT | CASSRDSQVQPQHF
TRBJ2-7 | . | TRBV6-5 | . | TGTGCCAGCAGTTACGACAGTTCCTACGAGCAGTACTTC | CASSYDSSYEQYF